This T cell receptor (beta chain) was found in a study of T-cell reconstitution after alpha-beta-depleted transplantation in children. The TCRbeta library incorporated unique molecular identifiers. TCRdb reanalysed the PCR reads using MiXCR and keeps one entry per CDR3 protein. The sample has hundreds of thousands of distinct CDR3 sequences, roughly 15% seen once. Germline CDR1 and CDR2: ENHRY and SYGVKD. The V end was cut by 3 bases, the J end by 1 base, with 16 bases between. This CDR3 comprises 17 residues. This clonotype has at least ten counts. Sequenced material: PBMCs from the stem cell graft donor, taken from the stem cell graft. The TCR originated in a human donor who donated a stem cell graft to a child with acute myeloid leukemia. V is TRBV10-3 and J is TRBJ2-1, with unresolved D. In DNA form, the CDR3 reads TGTGCCATCAGTGATATAGAGAGTAGCCCTTCCTACAATGAGCAGTTCTTC. Encoded protein: CAISDIESSPSYNEQFF.